This TCR beta chain was identified during a study of blood T cell repertoires in COVID-19. Looking at the study overall: In each case, the material was cDNA or gDNA derived from T cells, B-cell-depleted T cells, or PBMCs.

The trim removed 7 bases at V and 8 bases at J, leaving 8 bases unmatched. The CDR3 covers 13 residues. The cohort comprised adults aged 18 to 89 years residing in approximately 22 US areas. Categorization into cohorts depended on clinical history that participants reported. Authors' analysis steps: From reference gene primer amplification, estimates of nucleated cell counts were derived. Here immunoSEQ multiplex PCR was the method, and the copy in TCRdb shows in-frame clones only, minus some. The D gene and trimming were derived from the DNA, and the V and J assignments and clone size from that table. The top ten hold approximately 6.6% of the sample, which has 230,000 or so clones, 70% to 90% seen once.

V gene TRBV12-3 or TRBV12-4 combines with J gene TRBJ1-2; 9 bases agree with TRBD1. The receptor's source is a woman aged 45-60 years who had been exposed to COVID-19. The specimen was PBMCs or T cells enriched from blood (not recorded which). DNA for the CDR3: TGTGCCAGCACCATTGGACAGGGGCTCGGCTACACCTTC. Its protein is CASTIGQGLGYTF.